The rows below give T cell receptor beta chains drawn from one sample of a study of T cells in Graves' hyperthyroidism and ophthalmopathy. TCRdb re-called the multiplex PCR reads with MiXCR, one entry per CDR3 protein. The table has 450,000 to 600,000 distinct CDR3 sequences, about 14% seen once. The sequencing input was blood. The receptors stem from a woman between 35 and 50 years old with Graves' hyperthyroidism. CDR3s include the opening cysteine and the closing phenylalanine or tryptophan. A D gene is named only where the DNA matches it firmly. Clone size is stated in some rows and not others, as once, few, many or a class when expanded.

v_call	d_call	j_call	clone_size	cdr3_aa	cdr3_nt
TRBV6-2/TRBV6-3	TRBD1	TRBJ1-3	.	CASSLDRVGNTIYF	TGTGCCAGCAGCCTCGACAGGGTTGGAAACACCATATATTTT
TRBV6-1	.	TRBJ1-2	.	CASSEIFGTLSNYGYTF	TGTGCCAGCAGTGAAATTTTCGGGACACTATCTAACTATGGCTACACCTTC
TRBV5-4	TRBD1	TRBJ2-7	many	CASSLEDRDDNEQYF	TGTGCCAGCAGCTTGGAGGACAGGGATGATAACGAGCAGTACTTC
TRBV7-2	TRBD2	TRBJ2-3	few	CASSLEILAVTDTQYF	TGTGCCAGCAGCTTAGAAATCCTAGCGGTCACAGATACGCAGTATTTT
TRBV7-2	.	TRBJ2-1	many	CASSLGLGYNEQFF	TGTGCCAGCAGCTTAGGACTAGGTTACAATGAGCAGTTCTTC
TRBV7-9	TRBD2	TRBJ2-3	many	CASSPGIGASGRQRGTDTQYF	TGTGCCAGCAGCCCAGGGATCGGGGCTAGCGGGAGGCAAAGGGGAACAGATACGCAGTATTTT
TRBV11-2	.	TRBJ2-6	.	CASSLGISGANVLTF	TGTGCCAGCAGCTTAGGAATCTCTGGGGCCAACGTCCTGACTTTC
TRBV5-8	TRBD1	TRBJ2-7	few	CASSLVKGAFYEQYF	TGTGCCAGCAGCTTAGTGAAGGGGGCTTTCTACGAGCAGTACTTC
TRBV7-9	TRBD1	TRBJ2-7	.	CASSATGSPYEQYF	TGTGCCAGCAGCGCGACAGGGAGTCCCTACGAGCAGTACTTC
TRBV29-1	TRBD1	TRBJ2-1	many	CSVGDSPFPYNEQFF	TGCAGCGTGGGGGACAGCCCCTTTCCCTACAATGAGCAGTTCTTC
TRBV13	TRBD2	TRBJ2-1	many	CASSRDGGRAQNEQFF	TGTGCCAGCAGTAGAGACGGCGGGAGGGCCCAAAATGAGCAGTTCTTC
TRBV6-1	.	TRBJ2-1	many	CASSPMILSYYNEQFF	TGTGCCAGCAGCCCTATGATCCTTTCCTATTACAATGAGCAGTTCTTC
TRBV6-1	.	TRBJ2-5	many	CASSDVGGQETQYF	TGTGCCAGCAGTGACGTGGGTGGGCAAGAGACCCAGTACTTC
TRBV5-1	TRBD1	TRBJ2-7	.	CASSPTGQELASYEQYF	TGCGCCAGCAGCCCGACTGGACAGGAGCTGGCCTCCTACGAGCAGTACTTC
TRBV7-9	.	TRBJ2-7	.	CASSPPSAASYEQYF	TGTGCCAGCAGCCCCCCGTCGGCGGCATCCTACGAGCAGTACTTC
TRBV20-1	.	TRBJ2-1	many	CSATRPIYNEQFF	TGCAGTGCCACCCGGCCGATCTACAATGAGCAGTTCTTC
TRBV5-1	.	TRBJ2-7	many	CASSATQGGFPYEQYF	TGCGCCAGCAGCGCGACTCAGGGGGGCTTCCCTTACGAGCAGTACTTC
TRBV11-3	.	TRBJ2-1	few	CASSLDDSSSYNGQFF	TGTGCCAGCAGCTTAGACGATTCGAGCTCCTACAATGGGCAGTTCTTC